Presented here are 25 T cell receptor beta chains from one specimen sequenced in a study of blood T cell repertoires in COVID-19. Some clones are missing from TCRdb's copy, which holds only in-frame ones; the method was immunoSEQ multiplex PCR. The sample lists 90,000 or so clones; about 82% were seen once. Sequenced input: peripheral blood. These receptors all stem from a human donor in a cohort sampled during active COVID-19.

This clone has just one count. The chain is built from TRBV29-1 and TRBJ2-5; TRBD1 is a possible D gene (6 bases). V was shortened by 3 bases and J by 5 bases, with 13 bases between the two germline ends. Germline CDR1 is SQVTM and CDR2 is ANQGSEA. The CDR3 sequence is 13 residues long. The CDR3 sequence is CSVDSGAVETQYF. DNA of the CDR3: TGCAGCGTTGACTCAGGGGCGGTTGAGACCCAGTACTTC.

This rearrangement joins TRBV28 to TRBJ1-5; D is unresolved. Trimming removed 6 bases from V and 4 bases from J, with 13 bases in between. The CDR3 totals 14 residues. Germline V gene data show CDR1 as MDHEN and CDR2 as SYDVKM. The CDR3 sequence: CASRISHQNQPQHF. Written as DNA, the CDR3 is TGTGCCAGCAGGATATCCCACCAGAATCAGCCCCAGCATTTT.

This sequence joins TRBV2 and TRBJ2-6; 7 bases match TRBD1. Germline V gene lookup returns CDR1 SNHLY and CDR2 FYNNEI. CDR3 length equals 15 residues. V shed 11 bases, J shed 0 bases, and the junction held 7 bases outside the gene matches. CDR3 DNA: TGTGCCGGTGGACAGGCTCCCTCTGGGGCCAACGTCCTGACTTTC. This gives the protein CAGGQAPSGANVLTF.

This clone was found once. The gene calls are TRBV5-6 and TRBJ1-1, with 7 bases fitting TRBD1. V gave up 3 bases and J gave up 5 bases; unmatched junction bases: 7. Germline V gives CDR1 SGHDT, CDR2 YYEEEE. The CDR3 extends over 14 amino acids. The chain's CDR3 is CASSSEGARTEAFF. DNA for the CDR3: TGTGCCAGCAGCTCCGAGGGGGCTCGGACTGAAGCTTTCTTT.

The chain links TRBV27 to TRBJ1-2; D unclear. V gave up 0 bases and J gave up 4 bases, with 6 bases separating them. The CDR3 has 13 amino acids. Germline V gives CDR1 MNHEY, CDR2 SMNVEV (reference sequence). CDR3 DNA sequence: TGTGCCAGCAGTTTATCAGGAGTCTATGGCTACACCTTC. Translation gives CASSLSGVYGYTF.

The chain recombines TRBV15 with TRBJ2-3; D possibly corresponds to TRBD2 (5 bases). Per germline, CDR1 LNHNV and CDR2 YYDKDF (reference sequence). CDR3 length: 14 amino acids. The ends were cut back, 1 base at V and 4 bases at J, with 9 bases in the middle. This CDR3 reads CATSRGGFADTQYF. CDR3 nucleotide sequence: TGTGCCACCAGCAGAGGCGGGTTCGCAGATACGCAGTATTTT. The complete variable domain, with remaining parts taken from reference TRBV15 and TRBJ2-3, reads DAMVIQNPRYQVTQFGKPVTLSCSQTLNHNVMYWYQQKSSQAPKLLFHYYDKDFNNEADTPDNFQSRRPNTSFCFLDIRSPGLGDTAMYLCATSRGGFADTQYFGPGTRLTVL.

With respect to this clone: A junction boundary mismatches the germline segment, possibly from a read error. Different DNA sequences within this sample yield the same CDR3. The genes are TRBV2 and TRBJ2-5; TRBD2 matches 13 bases. This CDR3 comprises 16 residues. Per the germline V gene, CDR1 is SNHLY and CDR2 is FYNNEI. In DNA form, the CDR3 reads TGTGCCAGCAGCCCAGGACTAGCGGGAGTCGGGGAGACCCAATACTTC. Residues: CASSPGLAGVGETQYF.

The chain uses TRBV27 and TRBJ1-6; TRBD1 is a possible D gene (6 bases). V lost 5 bases and J lost 1, with 15 bases in between. The germline V gene has CDR1 MNHEY and CDR2 SMNVEV (reference sequence). CDR3 length: 17 residues. The CDR3 nucleotides are TGTGCCAGCAGTCCCACAGGGCGGAGGTCCTATAATTCACCCCTCCACTTT. Translation gives CASSPTGRRSYNSPLHF.

This sequence joins TRBV19 and TRBJ2-2; D uncertain. This CDR3 is 16 amino acids long. V lost 3 bases and J lost 0, with 11 bases in between. Germline V gene sequence: CDR1 LNHDA, CDR2 SQIVND (reference sequence). The CDR3 nucleotides are TGTGCCAGTAGTATTCGAAGACAAACGAACACCGGGGAGCTGTTTTTT. Amino acids: CASSIRRQTNTGELFF.

V gene TRBV7-2 combines with J gene TRBJ2-5; D is perhaps TRBD1 (6 bases). Between the trimmed V and J ends, which lost 2 bases and 5 bases, there was a span of 21 bases. Germline CDR1 reads SGHTA; CDR2 reads FQGNSA. The CDR3 is 17 amino acids. CDR3 loop: CASSLSSLQGRGETQYF. As DNA, the CDR3 is TGTGCCAGCAGCTTATCGTCACTCCAGGGAAGGGGGGAGACCCAGTACTTC.

The V call is TRBV9, the J call TRBJ2-6; possibly TRBD2 for D (5 bases). The germline gives CDR1 SGDLS, CDR2 YYNGEE. The CDR3 spans 16 residues. Trimming left V 2 bases short and J 0 bases short, with 9 bases between. CDR3 sequence reads: CASSVTTASGANVLTF. The CDR3 DNA follows: TGTGCCAGCAGCGTGACTACAGCCTCTGGGGCCAACGTCCTGACTTTC.

The chain is built from TRBV28 and TRBJ2-1, with 16 nucleotides matching TRBD2. Germline assignment: CDR1 MDHEN and CDR2 SYDVKM. V shed 1 base and J 6 bases; nucleotides not matched to a gene: 12. CDR3 length equals 20 residues. Written as DNA, the CDR3 is TGTGCCAGCAGTTTATCCGGGACTAGCGGGAGGGGCAGGGCCACCAATGAGCAGTTCTTC. Translation: CASSLSGTSGRGRATNEQFF.

As DNA, the CDR3 is TGCGCCAGCAGCCAAGATGGACCCGGGACTAGCGCGTGGATTCAGTACTTC. Its translation is CASSQDGPGTSAWIQYF. This rearrangement joins TRBV4-3 to TRBJ2-4, with TRBD2 identical over 10 bases. This CDR3 is 17 amino acids long. Germline-derived CDR1 and CDR2 are LGHNA and YSLEER. With V trimmed by 0 bases and J by 10 bases, 12 bases remained unmatched.

This clone occurred once. The chain employs TRBV10-3 and TRBJ2-7; TRBD1 matches 9 bases. The V gene end was trimmed by 6 bases and the J gene end by 4 bases; junction bases not matched to a gene: 7. CDR1 and CDR2 (germline): ENHRY, SYGVKD. This CDR3 comprises 14 residues. CDR3 coding DNA: TGTGCCATCAGCGTACAGGGGGCGCGGTACGAGCAGTACTTC. Translation: CAISVQGARYEQYF.

The chain uses TRBV12-5 and TRBJ2-5; 10 bases agree with TRBD1. Germline-derived CDR1 and CDR2 are LGHNT and FRNRAP. Unmatched junction bases numbered 9, after V lost 0 bases and J lost 5 bases. The CDR3 extends over 17 amino acids. The CDR3 DNA sequence: TGTGCTAGTGGTTTGGTAGGGGACAGGGGCGCGGGGGAGACCCAGTACTTC. Protein sequence: CASGLVGDRGAGETQYF.

V usage is TRBV6-2 or TRBV6-3 and J usage is TRBJ2-2; perhaps TRBD2 as D (5 bases). Germline lookup yields CDR1 MNHEY and CDR2 SVGEGT. The germline V and J ends were trimmed by 0 bases and 2 bases, with 13 bases remaining between them. There are 17 residues in the CDR3. DNA for the CDR3: TGTGCCAGCAGTTACTCTTTGAGGGAGAGAAACACCGGGGAGCTGTTTTTT. Protein sequence: CASSYSLRERNTGELFF.

The gene calls are TRBV7-2 and TRBJ2-1; 12 bases are shared with TRBD2. CDR1 and CDR2 (germline): SGHTA, FQGNSA. V shed 3 bases and J 8 bases; nucleotides not matched to a gene: 8. This CDR3 is 16 amino acids long. CDR3 in amino acids: CASSFLAGGPGDEQFF. For the CDR3, the DNA is TGTGCCAGCAGCTTCCTAGCGGGGGGGCCAGGAGATGAGCAGTTCTTC.

The chain carries TRBV7-6 and TRBJ2-3; D is perhaps TRBD2 (6 bases). This CDR3 is built from 16 residues. Trimming pared 3 bases from V and 0 bases from J, leaving 13 bases between. Germline V gene lookup returns CDR1 SGHVS and CDR2 FNYEAQ. The CDR3 loop is CASSFPLATSTDTQYF. In DNA, the CDR3 is TGTGCCAGCAGCTTTCCCCTAGCGACTAGCACAGATACGCAGTATTTT.

The chain uses TRBV24-1 and TRBJ1-1; possible D gene TRBD1, 5 bases. This CDR3 comprises 12 residues. The V and J ends lost 4 bases and 11 bases respectively, with 13 bases between them. Germline V CDR1 and CDR2: KGHDR, SFDVKD. The CDR3 protein is CATSDFGGEAFF. The CDR3, as DNA: TGTGCCACCAGTGACTTCGGAGGGGAGGCTTTCTTT.

This chain connects TRBV19 to TRBJ2-1; TRBD2 might be the D (6 bases). In germline, CDR1 is LNHDA, CDR2 SQIVND (reference sequence). The V and J ends lost 5 bases and 2 bases respectively, with 10 bases between them. The CDR3 spans 14 residues. The CDR3 DNA follows: TGTGCCAGTAGTGGAACGGGAGCCTACAATGAGCAGTTCTTC. Amino acids: CASSGTGAYNEQFF. The full variable domain, rest sourced from reference TRBV19 and TRBJ2-1, is DGGITQSPKYLFRKEGQNVTLSCEQNLNHDAMYWYRQDPGQGLRLIYYSQIVNDFQKGDIAEGYSVSREKKESFPLTVTSAQKNPTAFYLCASSGTGAYNEQFFGPGTRLTVL.

The CDR3 sequence is CATSRGVAGVNGELFF. DNA of the CDR3: TGTGCCACCAGCAGAGGGGTAGCGGGGGTTAACGGGGAGCTGTTTTTT. This rearrangement joins TRBV15 to TRBJ2-2; 9 bases agree with TRBD2. The V and J ends lost 1 base and 7 bases, in that order; junction bases with no gene match: 7. The V gene's germline CDR1 is LNHNV and CDR2 YYDKDF (reference sequence). CDR3 size: 16 residues. The full variable domain, completed using reference TRBV15 and TRBJ2-2, is DAMVIQNPRYQVTQFGKPVTLSCSQTLNHNVMYWYQQKSSQAPKLLFHYYDKDFNNEADTPDNFQSRRPNTSFCFLDIRSPGLGDTAMYLCATSRGVAGVNGELFFGEGSRLTVL.

The chain links TRBV10-3 to TRBJ1-3; D perhaps matches TRBD1 (5 bases). V lost 0 bases and J lost 4, with 16 bases in between. Germline assignment: CDR1 ENHRY and CDR2 SYGVKD. There are 17 residues in the CDR3. CDR3 amino acids: CAISESQHGGSGNTIYF. In DNA, the CDR3 is TGTGCCATCAGTGAGTCCCAACACGGGGGATCCGGAAACACCATATATTTT.

The chain recombines TRBV4-1 with TRBJ1-4; 10 bases align to TRBD1. J was trimmed by 3 bases and V by 0 bases; bases with no gene match: 4. Germline V gene data show CDR1 as MGHRA and CDR2 as YSYEKL. This CDR3 comprises 17 residues. CDR3 sequence (DNA): TGCGCCAGCAGCCAAGATTGGGACAGGGGTTCTAATGAAAAACTGTTTTTT. This codes for CASSQDWDRGSNEKLFF.

The gene calls are TRBV5-6 and TRBJ1-1; no firm D call. Per germline, CDR1 SGHDT and CDR2 YYEEEE. The V gene lost 4 bases and the J gene lost 1 base, with 11 bases spanning the gap. The CDR3 runs to 14 residues. The CDR3 DNA sequence: TGTGCCAGCAGCATCAGGATCAAGAACACTGAAGCTTTCTTT. Translated, it gives CASSIRIKNTEAFF.

The chain joins TRBV5-4 to TRBJ1-2; perhaps TRBD1 as D (6 bases). Per the germline V gene, CDR1 is SGHNT and CDR2 is YYREEE (reference sequence). Trimming shortened V by 1 base and J by 8 bases, and 12 bases separated the two germline ends. CDR3 length: 13 residues. The CDR3 here is CASSLRGAKGYTF. In DNA form, the CDR3 reads TGTGCCAGCAGCTTGCGGGGGGCAAAAGGCTACACCTTC.